These 30 T cell receptor beta chains were sequenced from one sample in a study of blood T cell repertoires in COVID-19. Clones were sequenced by immunoSEQ multiplex PCR, and TCRdb holds only the in-frame ones, with some missing. The table records fewer than 200,000 clones, around 93% of them present only once. The specimen was peripheral blood. The receptors come from a woman aged 45-65 years with acute or convalescent COVID-19.

The rearrangement uses TRBV5-6 and TRBJ1-2; no clear D. CDR3 length: 12 amino acids. Germline CDR1 SGHDT, CDR2 YYEEEE. Deletions cut 2 bases from V and 4 bases from J, with 6 bases between. CDR3 loop: CASSLALYGYTF. The DNA for the CDR3 is TGTGCCAGCAGCTTAGCCCTCTATGGCTACACCTTC.

The CDR3 protein is CASNPQGAYNQPQHF. The CDR3 nucleotides are TGTGCCAGCAACCCACAGGGGGCGTACAATCAGCCCCAGCATTTT. V is TRBV2 and J is TRBJ1-5; 9 bases line up with TRBD1. Trimming took 7 bases from V and 3 from J; bases not matched to a gene: 7. This CDR3 is 15 amino acids long. Germline CDR1 is SNHLY and CDR2 is FYNNEI.

The genes are TRBV18 and TRBJ2-7; 8 nucleotides match TRBD1. Unmatched junction bases numbered 1, after V lost 3 bases and J lost 0 bases. CDR1 and CDR2 (germline): KGHSH, LQKENI. The length of the CDR3 is 14 residues. The CDR3, as DNA: TGTGCCAGCTCACCCGGGACAGGCTCCTACGAGCAGTACTTC. Its protein is CASSPGTGSYEQYF.

J is TRBJ1-2 and V is TRBV7-2, with 9 bases fitting TRBD1. CDR3 length equals 16 residues. After removal of 0 bases from V and 8 bases from J, the junction contained 10 bases not matched to a gene. Per the germline V gene, CDR1 is SGHTA and CDR2 is FQGNSA. The CDR3, as DNA: TGTGCCAGCAGCTTAGCCCGGGACAGGGAAACGTGGGGCTACACCTTC. Translation gives CASSLARDRETWGYTF.

V usage is TRBV27 and J usage is TRBJ2-1, with 16 bases identical to TRBD2. With 6 bases clipped from V and 10 bases from J, the junction kept 6 bases outside the gene matches. The CDR3 contains 15 residues. Germline V gene data show CDR1 as MNHEY and CDR2 as SMNVEV (reference sequence). CDR3 in amino acids: CASSRPGLAGGEQFF. CDR3 DNA sequence: TGTGCCAGCAGCCGCCCGGGACTAGCGGGAGGGGAGCAGTTCTTC.

The V gene is TRBV2, the J gene TRBJ1-1; D not resolved. This CDR3 region has 14 residues. The ends were cut back, 7 bases at V and 4 bases at J, with 16 bases in the middle. Germline CDR1 is SNHLY and CDR2 is FYNNEI. The CDR3 nucleotides read TGTGCCAGCATGACCCCCGGACTGGTCACTGAAGCTTTCTTT. This sequence encodes CASMTPGLVTEAFF.

This chain links TRBV19 with TRBJ1-1; D may be TRBD1 (6 bases). Trimming removed 5 bases from V and 1 base from J, with 14 bases in between. CDR3 size: 15 residues. CDR1 is LNHDA, CDR2 SQIVND, per germline (reference sequence). DNA for the CDR3: TGTGCCAGTAGTGGAATACAGGGCGGGAACACTGAAGCTTTCTTT. Protein sequence: CASSGIQGGNTEAFF.

This chain connects TRBV7-9 to TRBJ1-2; 9 bases match TRBD1. The CDR3 spans 16 residues. Germline V gene lookup returns CDR1 SEHNR and CDR2 FQNEAQ (reference sequence). V lost 2 bases, J lost 5 bases, and 9 bases stayed unmatched. This chain's CDR3 is CASSLNPPDRGYGYTF. The DNA for the CDR3 is TGTGCCAGCAGCTTAAATCCCCCCGACAGGGGGTATGGCTACACCTTC.

The CDR3 is CASSLDQDREGKLFF. The DNA for the CDR3 is TGTGCCAGCAGCTTAGATCAGGATAGGGAGGGAAAACTGTTTTTT. V gene TRBV11-2 combines with J gene TRBJ1-4, with no clear D. The CDR3 has 15 residues. The V gene's germline CDR1 is SGHAT and CDR2 FQNNGV. Trimming took off 0 bases at V and 10 bases at J, with 15 bases between the two ends.

The table lists this clone with a count of one. The rearrangement uses TRBV19 and TRBJ1-4; no firm D call. Germline V gene lookup returns CDR1 LNHDA and CDR2 SQIVND (reference sequence). V gave up 4 bases and J gave up 3 bases, with 15 bases separating them. This CDR3 comprises 16 residues. The CDR3, as DNA: TGTGCCAGTAGTAGGGAGATCTGGATGGCTAATGAAAAACTGTTTTTT. This encodes CASSREIWMANEKLFF.

The J gene is TRBJ2-1, the V gene TRBV11-3; TRBD1 might be the D (5 bases). Germline CDR1 reads SGHNT; CDR2 reads YENEEA. Trimming pared 0 bases from V and 4 bases from J, leaving 10 bases between. This CDR3 contains 15 residues. The CDR3 protein is CASSLDREGYNEQFF. The CDR3 DNA reads as TGTGCCAGCAGCTTAGACAGGGAAGGATACAATGAGCAGTTCTTC.

J is TRBJ1-4 and V is TRBV12-3 or TRBV12-4, with 8 bases that match TRBD1. V shed 4 bases and J 7 bases; nucleotides not matched to a gene: 2. The CDR3 runs 13 residues. CDR3 DNA: TGTGCCAGCAGTTCAGGGGGCACTGAAAAACTGTTTTTT. This codes for CASSSGGTEKLFF.

The rearrangement uses TRBV5-1 and TRBJ2-2, with 10 bases aligning to TRBD1. J was trimmed by 3 bases and V by 0 bases; bases with no gene match: 2. The CDR3 loop spans 16 amino acids. CDR1 is SGHRS, CDR2 YFSETQ, per germline. The CDR3 here is CASSLAGQGDTGELFF. In nucleotides, the CDR3 is TGCGCCAGCAGCTTGGCTGGACAGGGGGACACCGGGGAGCTGTTTTTT.

The chain joins TRBV25-1 to TRBJ2-5, with D possibly matching TRBD1 (5 bases). The end of the DNA is better explained by TRBJ2-7, so the J call may be wrong. CDR3 length: 14 amino acids. Germline assignment: CDR1 MGHDK and CDR2 SYGVNS. Here the CDR3 reads CASSEQGIVYEQYF. The CDR3 DNA reads TGTGCCAGCAGTGAACAGGGCATAGTCTACGAGCAGTACTTC.

This chain links TRBV18 with TRBJ1-1; D perhaps matches TRBD1 (5 bases). Trimming left V 6 bases short and J 9 bases short, with 17 bases between. The CDR3 is 13 residues long. The germline V gene has CDR1 KGHSH and CDR2 LQKENI. CDR3: CASSPRGEWKAFF. CDR3 bases: TGTGCCAGCTCCCCCCGGGGGGAGTGGAAAGCTTTCTTT.

This clone was seen a few times. The chain has TRBV4-3 and TRBJ2-1; a weak D match, TRBD2 (5 bases). This CDR3 is 12 amino acids long. Germline V gene lookup returns CDR1 LGHNA and CDR2 YSLEER. V was trimmed by 4 bases and J by 9 bases, leaving 10 bases between them. The CDR3 here is CASSPPRGEQFF. CDR3 nucleotide sequence: TGCGCCAGCAGCCCTCCTCGGGGTGAGCAGTTCTTC.

The chain uses TRBV11-2 and TRBJ1-6, with 7 bases identical to TRBD1. Trimming took 5 bases from V and 11 from J; bases not matched to a gene: 9. The germline CDR1 and CDR2 sequences are SGHAT and FQNNGV. The CDR3 has 14 residues. The DNA of the CDR3 is TGTGCCAGCAGCCCCGACAGGGAGGTTACACCCCTCCACTTT. The encoded protein is CASSPDREVTPLHF.

V and J are TRBV25-1 and TRBJ1-1, with 7 bases fitting TRBD1. The CDR3 covers 16 residues. Trimming at V came to 0 bases and at J to 3 bases, leaving 7 bases not matched to a gene. CDR1 and CDR2 (germline): MGHDK, SYGVNS. The CDR3 loop is CASSEYGTDGYTEAFF. CDR3 in DNA: TGTGCCAGCAGTGAATATGGGACAGATGGGTACACTGAAGCTTTCTTT.

DNA for the CDR3: TGTGCCAGCAGCTCGGACGGACATAGCAATCAGCCCCAGCATTTT. It codes for CASSSDGHSNQPQHF. This chain links TRBV11-2 with TRBJ1-5; weak D call: TRBD1 (5 bases). The V gene lost 4 bases and the J gene lost 0 bases, with 10 bases spanning the gap. Per the germline V gene, CDR1 is SGHAT and CDR2 is FQNNGV. This CDR3 has 15 amino acids.

The genes are TRBV15 and TRBJ2-1, with 7 bases identical to TRBD1. Germline CDR1 is LNHNV and CDR2 is YYDKDF (reference sequence). The V segment lost 1 base and the J segment 5 bases; nucleotides outside the gene matches: 11. The CDR3 is made up of 17 amino acids. CDR3 region: CATSRGNPGTVNNEQFF. DNA for the CDR3: TGTGCCACCAGCAGAGGCAACCCGGGGACAGTGAACAATGAGCAGTTCTTC.

V gene TRBV27 combines with J gene TRBJ1-2, with 8 bases identical to TRBD1. V lost 4 bases and J lost 2; bases outside the gene matches: 21. The CDR3 has 20 amino acids. Per the germline V gene, CDR1 is MNHEY and CDR2 is SMNVEV (reference sequence). As DNA, the CDR3 is TGTGCCAGCAGTTCCCAACTCCCAACCCTTTCTACAGGGGGGAACTATGGCTACACCTTC. Protein product: CASSSQLPTLSTGGNYGYTF.

CDR3 bases: TGTGCCATAGGAAGAGGCCGCACTGAAGCTTTCTTT. Protein product: CAIGRGRTEAFF. The chain uses TRBV2 and TRBJ1-1; D uncertain. Germline loops: CDR1 SNHLY, CDR2 FYNNEI. Between the trimmed V and J ends, which lost 10 bases and 4 bases, there was a span of 13 bases. CDR3 size: 12 residues.

The chain has TRBV19 and TRBJ1-2; 10 nucleotides align to TRBD1. Losses at the gene ends were 4 bases for V and 5 bases for J; bases not matched to a gene: 1. CDR1 and CDR2 (germline): LNHDA, SQIVND (reference sequence). This CDR3 spans 13 amino acids. The CDR3 nucleotides read TGTGCCAGTAGTAAGGGACAGGGGTATGGCTACACCTTC. This sequence encodes CASSKGQGYGYTF.

The chain is built from TRBV19 and TRBJ1-2; no clear D. V dropped 6 bases and J dropped 4 bases, with 12 bases sitting between them. The CDR3 contains 13 residues. Germline values: CDR1 LNHDA, CDR2 SQIVND (reference sequence). The CDR3 sequence: CASSGYGVYGYTF. CDR3 bases: TGTGCCAGTAGCGGATACGGGGTCTATGGCTACACCTTC.

The chain links TRBV7-8 to TRBJ1-2, with 7 bases aligning to TRBD1. Germline V gene lookup returns CDR1 SGHVS and CDR2 FQNEAQ. This CDR3 has 14 amino acids. V gave up 1 base and J gave up 8 bases; unmatched junction bases: 7. The DNA for the CDR3 is TGTGCCAGCAGCTTAGTTCGGTCAGGGGGAGGCTACACCTTC. Its protein is CASSLVRSGGGYTF.

This chain's CDR3 is CASSQRVRQGRNEQYF. The CDR3 DNA sequence: TGTGCCAGCAGCCAACGGGTTAGACAGGGGAGGAACGAGCAGTACTTC. The chain recombines TRBV3-1 (or the pseudogene TRBV3-2) with TRBJ2-7, with 8 positions matching TRBD1. Unmatched junction bases numbered 11, after V lost 2 bases and J lost 5 bases. Per the germline V gene, CDR1 is LGHDT and CDR2 is YNNKEL (reference sequence). This CDR3 comprises 16 residues.

The rearrangement links TRBV7-2 to TRBJ1-5; weak D call: TRBD1 (6 bases). Germline values: CDR1 SGHTA, CDR2 FQGNSA. The germline V and J ends were trimmed by 5 bases and 9 bases, with 17 bases remaining between them. The CDR3 length is 14 residues. As DNA, the CDR3 is TGTGCCAGCAGCCAGATACAGGGTCCGGGGCCCCAGCATTTT. Translating gives CASSQIQGPGPQHF.

This chain joins TRBV5-6 and TRBJ2-5; D gene unclear. Per the germline V gene, CDR1 is SGHDT and CDR2 is YYEEEE. Trimming stripped 0 bases from V and 5 bases from J, with 8 bases between. The CDR3 length is 13 residues. CDR3 in DNA: TGTGCCAGCAGCTTGGTTCCCTCGGAGACCCAGTACTTC. Amino acid sequence: CASSLVPSETQYF.

The rearrangement links TRBV30 to TRBJ2-1; 11 bases match TRBD2. The V segment lost 3 bases and the J segment 8 bases; nucleotides outside the gene matches: 12. This CDR3 is built from 16 residues. CDR1 is GTSNPN and CDR2 is SVGIG in the germline V gene (reference sequence). In DNA, the CDR3 is TGTGCCTGGAGCTTTCGGACTAGCGGGTTGATGGATGAGCAGTTCTTC. Amino acids: CAWSFRTSGLMDEQFF.

V and J are TRBV6-1 and TRBJ1-2; a weak D match, TRBD1 (6 bases). This CDR3 spans 12 amino acids. Deletions cut 3 bases from V and 8 bases from J, with 10 bases between. Germline V CDR1 and CDR2: MNHNS, SASEGT. As DNA, the CDR3 is TGTGCCAGCAGTGAGGGGGCACAGGGCTACACCTTC. Amino acids: CASSEGAQGYTF.